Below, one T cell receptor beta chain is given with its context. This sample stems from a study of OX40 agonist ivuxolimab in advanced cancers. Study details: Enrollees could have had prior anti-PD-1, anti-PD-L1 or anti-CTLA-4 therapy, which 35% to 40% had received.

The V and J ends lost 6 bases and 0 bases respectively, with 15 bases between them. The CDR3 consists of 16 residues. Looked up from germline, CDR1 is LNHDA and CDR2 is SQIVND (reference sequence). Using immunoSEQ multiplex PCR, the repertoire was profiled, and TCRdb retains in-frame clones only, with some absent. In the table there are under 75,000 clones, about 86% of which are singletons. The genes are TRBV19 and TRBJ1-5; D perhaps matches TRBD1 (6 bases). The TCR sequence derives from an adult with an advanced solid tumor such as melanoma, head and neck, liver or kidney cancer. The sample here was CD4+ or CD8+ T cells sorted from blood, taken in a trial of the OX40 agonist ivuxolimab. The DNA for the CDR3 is TGTGCCAGTAGCTCCCGACAGGTTTTTAGCAATCAGCCCCAGCATTTT. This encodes CASSSRQVFSNQPQHF.